What follows describes a single T cell receptor beta chain. It lacks a known antigen. No qualities accompany the bases; no much larger clone lies one base away. The method behind the library was the immunoSEQ multiplex PCR assay. TCRdb re-hosts the immuneACCESS table, in-frame sequences only. Its copies lack some clones; in the studies checked, an unresolved V gene accounts for under half of them, and the cause for the rest is not known. Counted in this sample were around 68,000 clones; 83% of them appeared once. The ten largest clonotypes hold 15% to 19% of the sample. These data belong to a study of control samples from healthy donors and cancer patients (TCRdb year 2020). Its CDR3 holds 16 amino acids, cysteine through phenylalanine. This entry keeps only the CDR3 DNA: 48 bases, framed from base 1. The germline V gene (reference sequence) specifies MNHEY as CDR1 and SMNVEV as CDR2. Here V drops 5 bases and J drops 3 bases, and the junction holds 8 bases not matched to any gene.

The chain is assembled from TRBV27 and TRBJ2-1, and 9 junction bases match TRBD2. Sequenced sample: blood. The clonotype comes from a man in his 60s in good health. The CDR3 corresponds to CASSLIAGANYNEQFF. The nucleotides read TGTGCCAGCAGTCTAATAGCGGGGGCCAACTACAATGAGCAGTTCTTC.